Listed below are T cell receptor beta chains from one sample, sequenced in a study of blood T cell repertoires in COVID-19. The repertoire was sequenced with immunoSEQ multiplex PCR; TCRdb's copy has only in-frame clones and lacks some. The repertoire holds about 380,000 clones, with about 88% as singletons. The sample comprised PBMCs or T cells enriched from blood (not recorded which). The source is a woman under 40 who had recovered from COVID-19. The CDR3 runs from the conserved cysteine through the conserved F or W. Each record gives: clone size, D gene, J gene, V gene, CDR3 DNA, CDR3 protein. D genes are given only for firm matches. The size entry is marked missing in some rows and otherwise reads once, few, many or a size class.

>.|.|TRBJ1-5|TRBV28
TGTGCCAGCGGTCGGGGGGCTCAGCCCCAGCATTTT
CASGRGAQPQHF
>.|TRBD2|TRBJ2-1|TRBV7-8
TGTGCCAGCAGCCAAGACCTAGCGGGGGCCTCCTACAATGAGCAGTTCTTC
CASSQDLAGASYNEQFF
>.|.|TRBJ1-1|TRBV7-9
TGTGCCAGCAGCTTAGGCCAGATTAACACTGAAGCTTTCTTT
CASSLGQINTEAFF
>.|TRBD2|TRBJ2-3|TRBV12-5
TGTGCTAGTGGGTTGGGGACTAGCGCTAACCTTATGACAGATACGCAGTATTTT
CASGLGTSANLMTDTQYF
>.|.|TRBJ2-7|TRBV10-3
TGTGCCATCGCCCGGGACTACGAGCAGTACTTC
CAIARDYEQYF
>.|.|TRBJ1-1|TRBV12-3/TRBV12-4
TGTGCCAGCAGGAGCCCCCACACTGAAGCTTTCTTT
CASRSPHTEAFF
>few|.|TRBJ1-1|TRBV27
TGTGCCAGCAGCCCTAGAATGAACACTGAAGCTTTCTTT
CASSPRMNTEAFF
>few|.|TRBJ1-1|TRBV28
TGTGCCAGCAGTTTTCTGGGGGCGGAGGCAGCTTTCTTT
CASSFLGAEAAFF
>.|TRBD1|TRBJ1-1|TRBV29-1
TGCAGCGTTGATGGGCAGGGGGATGTGAACACTGAAGCTTTCTTT
CSVDGQGDVNTEAFF
>once|.|TRBJ1-6|TRBV6-5
TGTGCCAGCATTTGGACCGGAGGTTCACCCCTCCACTTT
CASIWTGGSPLHF
>.|TRBD2|TRBJ2-7|TRBV9
TGTGCCAGCAGCGTAGCAGAGACTAGCGTCCCTCGGGAGCAGTACTTC
CASSVAETSVPREQYF
>.|.|TRBJ2-2|TRBV19
TGTGCCAGTAGTATAGGGGCTACCAACACCGGGGAGCTGTTTTTT
CASSIGATNTGELFF
>.|.|TRBJ2-5|TRBV24-1
TGTGCCACCAGTGAGCCGGCCGGGAGAGAAAAAGAGACCCAGTACTTC
CATSEPAGREKETQYF
>.|TRBD1|TRBJ2-1|TRBV28
TGTGCCAGCAGATCCTGGACAGGGTACAATGAGCAGTTCTTC
CASRSWTGYNEQFF
>.|.|TRBJ1-3|TRBV6-5
TGTGCCGGCCGGACAGCCTCTGGAAACACCATATATTTT
CAGRTASGNTIYF
>.|.|TRBJ1-1|TRBV9
TGTGCCAGCAGCGTGGGGGGACGGGGACCAGACACTGAAGCTTTCTTT
CASSVGGRGPDTEAFF
>.|TRBD2|TRBJ2-2|TRBV7-6
TGTGCCAGCAGCTGGCTAGCGGAAGACACCGGGGAGCTGTTTTTT
CASSWLAEDTGELFF
>.|.|TRBJ1-1|TRBV10-1
TGCGCCAGCAGTGATGGAGCTACGGAAGCTTTCTTT
CASSDGATEAFF
>.|TRBD2|TRBJ2-1|TRBV5-1
TGCGCCAGCAGCTTTAGCGGGGGTACCCTCAATGAGCAGTTCTTC
CASSFSGGTLNEQFF
>.|.|TRBJ1-5|TRBV6-5
TGTGCCAGCAGTTTTAATAGCAATCAGCCCCAGCATTTT
CASSFNSNQPQHF
>once|.|TRBJ1-2|TRBV6-1
TGTGCCAGCAGTGAAGTCGAGGGTTCTAACTATGGCTACACCTTC
CASSEVEGSNYGYTF
>.|.|TRBJ2-7|TRBV28
TGTGCCAGCAGTTTATTCGCTAGCGAAGCCAAGCAGTACTTC
CASSLFASEAKQYF
>.|.|TRBJ2-1|TRBV19
TGTGCCAGTATGGTGGGAGGTGGGTACAATGAGCAGTTCTTC
CASMVGGGYNEQFF
>.|TRBD1|TRBJ1-6|TRBV13
TGTGCCAGCAGGACAGGGATCTTGGATAATTCACCCCTCCACTTT
CASRTGILDNSPLHF
>.|TRBD1|TRBJ1-1|TRBV18
TGTGCCAGCTCACCTGGGACAGCCGAAGCTTTCTTT
CASSPGTAEAFF
>once|.|TRBJ2-3|TRBV6-4
TGTGCCAGCAGCGATCTAGGTGTCTCCAGCACAGATACGCAGTATTTT
CASSDLGVSSTDTQYF
>.|.|TRBJ2-1|TRBV6-5
TGTGCCAGCAGTCAGGCAAATGAGCAGTTCTTC
CASSQANEQFF
>.|TRBD2|TRBJ2-1|TRBV7-3
TGTGCCAGCAGCACCAACGGGGGGGAGGACTACAATGAGCAGTTCTTC
CASSTNGGEDYNEQFF
>.|TRBD1|TRBJ1-2|TRBV7-8
TGTGCCAGCAGCTCCTTGGACAGGGGGCAGGATGGCTACACCTTC
CASSSLDRGQDGYTF
>.|TRBD1|TRBJ1-1|TRBV6-5
TGTGCCAGCAGGGACAGGGGACTGTACACTGAAGCTTTCTTT
CASRDRGLYTEAFF
>.|TRBD2|TRBJ2-5|TRBV7-9
TGTGCCAGCAGTCAAGGAGGGAGGGATAGGGAGACCCAGTACTTC
CASSQGGRDRETQYF
>.|.|TRBJ2-7|TRBV15
TGTGCCACCAGCAGTGGAGAGGACTATCGAGCGAAGCAGTACTTC
CATSSGEDYRAKQYF
>.|.|TRBJ2-3|TRBV3-1/TRBV3-2
TGTGCCAGCGCCACAGGGGGGGGCACAGATACGCAGTATTTT
CASATGGGTDTQYF
>.|TRBD1|TRBJ2-1|TRBV6-4
TGTGCCAGCAGTAAAGACAGGGCCGACAATGAGCAGTTCTTC
CASSKDRADNEQFF
>.|.|TRBJ1-4|TRBV5-1
TGCGCCAGCAGCTTGGAAAGGGGGGAAAAACTGTTTTTT
CASSLERGEKLFF
>many|.|TRBJ2-3|TRBV6-4
TGTGCCAGCAGTGACTCGACAACAGATACGCAGTATTTT
CASSDSTTDTQYF
>.|.|TRBJ2-1|TRBV5-6
TGTGCCAGCACCCCATCCTCCTACAATGAGCAGTTCTTC
CASTPSSYNEQFF
>.|.|TRBJ1-1|TRBV29-1
TGCAGCGTAATCGACACCGCCACTGAAGCTTTCTTT
CSVIDTATEAFF
>.|.|TRBJ1-5|TRBV28
TGTGCATCGGGGGGGGGCAATCAGCCCCAGCATTTT
CASGGGNQPQHF
>.|.|TRBJ2-1|TRBV7-2
TGTGCCAGCAGCTTGAAGCCGGGAGAGGCCAATGAGCAGTTCTTC
CASSLKPGEANEQFF
>.|TRBD2|TRBJ2-5|TRBV10-3
TGTGCCATCAGTGAGACCCTAGCGGGGGGTGGGGAGACCCAGTACTTC
CAISETLAGGGETQYF
>.|.|TRBJ1-4|TRBV11-2
TGTGCCAGCAGCCCGGTGGGTGGGGGAGGAAAACTGTTTTTT
CASSPVGGGGKLFF
>.|TRBD1|TRBJ2-5|TRBV29-1
TGCAGCGTTGAAACAACAGGGGATCCTAAATTTCCAGAGACCCAGTACTTC
CSVETTGDPKFPETQYF
>.|.|TRBJ1-1|TRBV7-6
TGTGCCAGCAGCTTAGCCGGGGGCGGGGGGAACACTGAAGCTTTCTTT
CASSLAGGGGNTEAFF
>.|.|TRBJ2-1|TRBV9
TGTGCCAGCAGCTCGGACGGGGGCTCCTACAATGAGCAGTTCTTC
CASSSDGGSYNEQFF
>few|.|TRBJ2-1|TRBV29-1
TGCAGCGTTGTCTGGACATCAAGTTTGAGCTCCTACAATGAGCAGTTCTTC
CSVVWTSSLSSYNEQFF
>.|TRBD2|TRBJ2-2|TRBV3-1/TRBV3-2
TGTGCCAGCAGCTACGGACTAGCGGCCGGGGAGCTGTTTTTT
CASSYGLAAGELFF
>.|TRBD1|TRBJ1-2|TRBV27
TGTGCCAGCAGTTTATCGGCTTGGGGACAGGGTAGTGGCTACACCTTC
CASSLSAWGQGSGYTF
>.|TRBD1|TRBJ2-2|TRBV3-1/TRBV3-2
TGTGCCAGCAGCCAGGACAGGGGGTACACCGGGGAGCTGTTTTTT
CASSQDRGYTGELFF
>few|.|TRBJ1-2|TRBV19
TGTGCCAGTAGTATATTCCCCCCAGGCTCCGGGAACCATAACTATGGCTACACCTTC
CASSIFPPGSGNHNYGYTF